The 28 T cell receptor beta chains presented below share a single source sample, sequenced in a study of T cell repertoires in cytomegalovirus infection. From the reads, TCRdb called clonotypes with MiXCR, one entry per CDR3 protein. The sample holds approximately 400,000 distinct CDR3 sequences, about a third seen once. The specimen sequenced was PBMCs. These receptors all come from a human donor in good health (CMV status not recorded). Some clones in this sample may be carry-over from other donors' samples.

The rearrangement joins TRBV19 to TRBJ2-2, with 11 bases that match TRBD1. CDR3 length equals 16 residues. Germline V gives CDR1 LNHDA, CDR2 SQIVND (reference sequence). The trim removed 3 bases at V and 7 bases at J, leaving 7 bases unmatched. DNA of the CDR3: TGTGCCAGTAGTATTTTCGGACAGGGGGCAGGCGGGGAGCTGTTTTTT. It specifies CASSIFGQGAGGELFF.

The chain has TRBV10-3 and TRBJ2-3; 7 bases map to TRBD1. V was pared by 6 bases and J by 0 bases, with 3 bases of the junction left unmatched. This CDR3 comprises 14 residues. Germline CDR1 and CDR2: ENHRY and SYGVKD. The CDR3 is CAIRQGSSTDTQYF. CDR3 coding DNA: TGTGCCATCAGACAGGGGTCGAGCACAGATACGCAGTATTTT.

The chain joins TRBV11-1 to TRBJ2-7, with 7 positions matching TRBD1. From germline, CDR1 is SGHAT and CDR2 FQDESV (reference sequence). CDR3 length: 14 residues. The junction had 4 bases not matched to a gene; V was cut back by 0 bases and J by 5 bases. This chain's CDR3 is CASSLAGTADEQYF. CDR3 in DNA: TGTGCCAGCAGCTTAGCCGGGACAGCCGACGAGCAGTACTTC.

The rearrangement uses TRBV7-6 and TRBJ2-3; D might be TRBD2 (6 bases). V lost 7 bases and J 4 bases, leaving 18 bases between the germline ends. Germline V gives CDR1 SGHVS, CDR2 FNYEAQ. The CDR3 is 15 residues long. The CDR3: CASTPGAGRADTQYF. CDR3 sequence (DNA): TGTGCCAGCACCCCCGGAGCGGGCCGGGCAGATACGCAGTATTTT.

CDR3 region: CASSLTGDSSYEQYF. CDR3 coding DNA: TGTGCCAGCAGCCTTACAGGGGATAGCTCCTACGAGCAGTACTTC. The chain is built from TRBV7-2 and TRBJ2-7; TRBD1 agrees at 7 bases. Germline values: CDR1 SGHTA, CDR2 FQGNSA. This CDR3 is built from 15 residues. V dropped 5 bases and J dropped 0; count of bases not matched to a gene: 7.

V gene TRBV4-1 combines with J gene TRBJ1-4; the match to TRBD1 covers 7 bases. J was trimmed by 3 bases and V by 3 bases; bases with no gene match: 10. CDR1 MGHRA and CDR2 YSYEKL come from the germline V gene. The CDR3 contains 17 residues. The CDR3 reads CASSQLGGGPANEKLFF. In DNA form, the CDR3 reads TGCGCCAGCAGCCAGCTGGGAGGGGGCCCCGCTAATGAAAAACTGTTTTTT.

This clonotype was picked up many times. The chain links TRBV12-3 or TRBV12-4 to TRBJ1-1; no reliable D call. CDR3 size: 13 residues. Trimming took 3 bases from V and 6 from J, leaving 11 bases between them. CDR3: CASSLVRSSEAFF. DNA of the CDR3: TGTGCCAGCAGTTTGGTCCGCAGCTCTGAAGCTTTCTTT.

The sample holds a few counts of this clonotype. The chain couples TRBV19 to TRBJ1-5; D is unresolved. Trimming took 5 bases from V and 2 from J, leaving 19 bases between them. This CDR3 is 17 amino acids long. Germline lookup yields CDR1 LNHDA and CDR2 SQIVND (reference sequence). CDR3 in amino acids: CASSPAWVIDGNQPQHF. The CDR3, as DNA: TGTGCCAGTAGTCCCGCCTGGGTCATTGATGGCAATCAGCCCCAGCATTTT. The entire variable domain, with the rest obtained from reference TRBV19 and TRBJ1-5, is as follows: DGGITQSPKYLFRKEGQNVTLSCEQNLNHDAMYWYRQDPGQGLRLIYYSQIVNDFQKGDIAEGYSVSREKKESFPLTVTSAQKNPTAFYLCASSPAWVIDGNQPQHFGDGTRLSIL.

The V gene is TRBV29-1, the J gene TRBJ2-7; 12 positions match TRBD1. The germline CDR1 and CDR2 sequences are SQVTM and ANQGSEA. Trimming cost V 6 bases and J 4 bases; bases outside gene matches: 10. The CDR3 extends over 15 amino acids. CDR3 nucleotides: TGCAGCGTGGAGGGGACAGGGGGCAGAGAATACGAGCAGTACTTC. It is translated as CSVEGTGGREYEQYF.

The chain links TRBV10-3 to TRBJ2-5; D might be TRBD1 or TRBD2, each matching 6 bases. The length of the CDR3 is 12 residues. V lost 10 bases and J lost 5, with 14 bases in between. Per the germline V gene, CDR1 is ENHRY and CDR2 is SYGVKD. In DNA, the CDR3 is TGTGCCACCGCCGGGGGCAGGGAGACCCAGTACTTC. Its protein is CATAGGRETQYF.

The rearrangement links TRBV2 to TRBJ1-1; D is unclear. Trimming pared 7 bases from V and 5 bases from J, leaving 14 bases between. Germline assignment: CDR1 SNHLY and CDR2 FYNNEI. CDR3 length: 13 amino acids. The CDR3 DNA reads TGTGCCAGCACTATAGACCCCCGGACTGAAGCTTTCTTT. Protein product: CASTIDPRTEAFF.

V is TRBV12-3 or TRBV12-4 and J is TRBJ2-1, with a possible D match to TRBD2 (7 bases). The V end lost 3 bases, the J end lost 4 bases, and 19 bases lay between the germline ends. CDR3 size: 17 residues. The CDR3 reads CASSLAGTGGSYNEQFF. CDR3 coding DNA: TGTGCCAGCAGTTTGGCGGGAACGGGGGGCTCATACAATGAGCAGTTCTTC.

In this sample, this clonotype turned up a few times. The J gene is TRBJ2-7, the V gene TRBV28; weak D call: TRBD2 (6 bases). The CDR3 is made up of 15 amino acids. Trimming left V 1 base short and J 3 bases short, with 13 bases between. The germline CDR1 and CDR2 sequences are MDHEN and SYDVKM. The CDR3 nucleotides are TGTGCCAGCAGTTTATACGGGGGACCAGGCTACGAGCAGTACTTC. Encoded protein: CASSLYGGPGYEQYF.

The table lists this clonotype with many counts. The chain joins TRBV7-6 to TRBJ2-2; 8 nucleotides align to TRBD2. J gave up 8 bases and V 5 bases, and 16 bases lay outside the gene matches. The CDR3 has 17 residues. Germline V gene data show CDR1 as SGHVS and CDR2 as FNYEAQ. The CDR3 region has the DNA TGTGCCAGCAGCGTCGGACCCGGGACTAGTTTAGCTGGGGAGCTGTTTTTT. This gives the protein CASSVGPGTSLAGELFF.

With respect to this clonotype: Compared with germline, one end of the junction differs, possibly owing to a read error. The V call is TRBV24-1, the J call TRBJ2-3; D perhaps matches TRBD1 (6 bases). Germline V gives CDR1 KGHDR, CDR2 SFDVKD. The CDR3 is 15 amino acids. CDR3 residues: CATSGKGARTDTQDF. As DNA, the CDR3 is TGTGCCACCAGTGGTAAAGGGGCGCGGACAGATACGCAGGATTTT.

This sequence joins TRBV5-4 and TRBJ2-7, with TRBD1 matching 7 bases. This CDR3 is built from 14 residues. V trimming: 4 bases; J trimming: 5 bases; junction bases outside the gene matches: 9. The germline V gene encodes CDR1 SGHNT and CDR2 YYREEE (reference sequence). CDR3 sequence (DNA): TGTGCCAGCAGCCCCAAGACAGGGTACAACGAGCAGTACTTC. Translating it yields CASSPKTGYNEQYF. Using reference TRBV5-4 and TRBJ2-7 for the parts outside the CDR3, the full variable domain is ETGVTQSPTHLIKTRGQQVTLRCSSQSGHNTVSWYQQALGQGPQFIFQYYREEENGRGNFPPRFSGLQFPNYSSELNVNALELDDSALYLCASSPKTGYNEQYFGPGTRLTVT.

This clonotype was counted between two and nine times. The V and J genes are TRBV28 and TRBJ2-1, with D maybe TRBD1 (5 bases). The CDR3 is 16 amino acids. Germline values: CDR1 MDHEN, CDR2 SYDVKM. V was cut by 5 bases and J by 0 bases, with 14 bases left in between. This CDR3 is CASSPPRASSYNEQFF. CDR3 DNA sequence: TGTGCCAGCAGTCCCCCCAGGGCGAGCTCCTACAATGAGCAGTTCTTC.

At least ten counts were recorded for this clonotype. The chain is built from TRBV7-2 and TRBJ1-5; D gene unclear. The CDR3 loop spans 16 amino acids. V was cut by 0 bases and J by 2 bases, with 11 bases left in between. Germline lookup yields CDR1 SGHTA and CDR2 FQGNSA. This CDR3 is CASSLAPTFGNQPQHF. The CDR3 DNA follows: TGTGCCAGCAGCTTAGCGCCCACCTTCGGCAATCAGCCCCAGCATTTT.

The genes are TRBV18 and TRBJ2-7; TRBD1 matches 7 bases. Germline V gene data show CDR1 as KGHSH and CDR2 as LQKENI. Trimming removed 1 base from V and 2 bases from J; junction bases left unmatched: 8. CDR3 length equals 16 residues. DNA for the CDR3: TGTGCCAGCTCACCACTCCCGAGACAGGGTACCTACGAGCAGTACTTC. Translating it yields CASSPLPRQGTYEQYF.

The V gene is TRBV20-1, the J gene TRBJ1-2; D is ambiguous. This CDR3 is 13 amino acids long. With 3 bases removed from V and 4 bases from J, the gap between germline ends came to 12 bases. The germline CDR1 and CDR2 sequences are DFQATT and SNEGSKA (reference sequence). The CDR3 loop is CSASTYGSYGYTF. CDR3 coding DNA: TGCAGTGCTAGTACGTACGGCTCCTATGGCTACACCTTC.

With respect to this clonotype: One end of the junction varies from germline; a read error may be responsible. The chain carries TRBV20-1 and TRBJ2-3, with D hard to call. Germline V gene lookup returns CDR1 DFQATT and CDR2 SNEGSKA (reference sequence). The CDR3 extends over 12 amino acids. The CDR3 DNA sequence: TGCAGTGCCAGACTCCCCACAGATCCGCAGTATTTT. This gives the protein CSARLPTDPQYF.

This clonotype was counted only a few times. The gene calls are TRBV27 and TRBJ2-5, with D unclear. The germline V gene has CDR1 MNHEY and CDR2 SMNVEV (reference sequence). The CDR3 consists of 16 residues. Trimming took off 4 bases at V and 1 base at J, with 16 bases between the two ends. The CDR3, as DNA: TGTGCCAGCAGTTCCGACGGACCTCACTCCCAAGAGACCCAGTACTTC. Its protein is CASSSDGPHSQETQYF.

This clonotype was found a few times. The rearrangement uses TRBV5-1 and TRBJ2-1; D may be TRBD1 or TRBD2 (5 bases each). From germline, CDR1 is SGHRS and CDR2 YFSETQ. CDR3 length: 13 amino acids. V was clipped by 0 bases and J by 6 bases, with 7 bases between them. Written as DNA, the CDR3 is TGCGCCAGCAGCTTGGAGAGGGGCAATGAGCAGTTCTTC. It is translated as CASSLERGNEQFF.

The table lists this clonotype with many counts. This chain uses TRBV7-2 with TRBJ2-5; TRBD2 is a possible D gene (6 bases). CDR1 and CDR2 (germline): SGHTA, FQGNSA. V shed 1 base and J shed 5 bases, with 11 bases lying between them. The CDR3 loop spans 14 amino acids. DNA of the CDR3: TGTGCCAGCAGCTTAGGGCGGGGCTGGGAGACCCAGTACTTC. It specifies CASSLGRGWETQYF.

This rearrangement joins TRBV7-6 to TRBJ1-4; possibly TRBD1 for D (5 bases). Germline lookup yields CDR1 SGHVS and CDR2 FNYEAQ. The V and J ends lost 1 base and 8 bases respectively, with 14 bases between them. The CDR3 consists of 15 residues. In DNA, the CDR3 is TGTGCCAGCAGCTTAGGCCTCTGGGCAGGGGAAAAACTGTTTTTT. It codes for CASSLGLWAGEKLFF.

This sequence joins TRBV27 and TRBJ1-4, with 11 bases identical to TRBD1. The CDR3 is 16 residues long. Germline V gene sequence: CDR1 MNHEY, CDR2 SMNVEV (reference sequence). The trim removed 0 bases at V and 7 bases at J, leaving 4 bases unmatched. DNA of the CDR3: TGTGCCAGCAGTTTATCAAGGACAGGGGGCTTTGAAAAACTGTTTTTT. Translating it yields CASSLSRTGGFEKLFF.

This sequence joins TRBV28 and TRBJ2-1; no reliable D call. V lost 5 bases and J 6 bases, leaving 17 bases between the germline ends. The germline V gene has CDR1 MDHEN and CDR2 SYDVKM. CDR3 length equals 15 residues. CDR3 region: CASSTTGPLSNEQFF. CDR3 nucleotides: TGTGCCAGCAGTACAACCGGGCCCCTCTCCAATGAGCAGTTCTTC.

The CDR3 sequence is CASMVRGFTDTQYF. DNA of the CDR3: TGTGCCAGCATGGTCAGGGGATTCACAGATACGCAGTATTTT. The gene calls are TRBV6-1 and TRBJ2-3; D is possibly TRBD1 (6 bases). The CDR3 contains 14 residues. Trimming shortened V by 7 bases and J by 2 bases, and 13 bases separated the two germline ends. Germline V gene lookup returns CDR1 MNHNS and CDR2 SASEGT.